A selection of T cell receptor beta chains follows, all from one sample in a study of blood T cells in healthy people across ages. TCRdb processed the 5' RACE reads anew with MiXCR; each CDR3 protein has one entry. The top ten hold 41% of the sample, which has over 700,000 distinct CDR3 sequences, roughly 50% seen once. Sequencing was carried out using blood. Receptor source: a man older than 75 in good health. Both conserved end residues are part of each CDR3.

V gene,J gene,CDR3 protein
TRBV14,TRBJ2-7,CASSPTLPYEQYF
TRBV20-1,TRBJ2-3,CSAIPGTGTDTQYF
TRBV20-1,.,CSAPVGEPSYEQYF
TRBV2,TRBJ2-5,CASTSGPWWETQYF
TRBV20-1,TRBJ2-3,CSAPPVGDTQYF
TRBV20-1,TRBJ2-2,CSARVGGGRYTGELFF
TRBV6-5,TRBJ2-7,CASKRTGQGSYEQYF
TRBV27,TRBJ2-5,CASSLYGTGQETQYF
TRBV6-4,TRBJ2-1,CASSPGPTGHEQFF
TRBV20-1,TRBJ2-2,CSARSMQRVGGELFF
TRBV7-3,TRBJ2-1,CASRWTGSSYNEQFF
TRBV12-3/TRBV12-4,TRBJ1-5,CASTQQRFQPQHF
TRBV4-2,TRBJ1-6,CASSQGDGGEYPLHF
TRBV20-1,TRBJ2-1,CSARDYKAGTKTQFF
TRBV7-8,TRBJ1-5,CASSLGAWGNQPQHF
TRBV28,TRBJ2-3,CASRSGQGITDTQYF
TRBV5-4,TRBJ2-5,CASALWGRETQYF
TRBV9,TRBJ2-7,CASSVGRGGHSYEQYF
TRBV7-9,TRBJ2-7,CASSFEKYEQYF
TRBV9,TRBJ1-2,CASSVVTEPNYGYTF
TRBV7-2,TRBJ2-1,CASSLVGQGIHNEQFF
TRBV7-9,TRBJ2-1,CASSRGGTYNEQFF
TRBV20-1,TRBJ2-3,CSARAMPGQGGADTQYF
TRBV10-3,TRBJ1-2,CAISALPTGENYGYTF
TRBV29-1,TRBJ2-1,CSVGQGRYNEQFF
TRBV29-1,TRBJ2-1,CSVEELTLSSYNEQFF
TRBV10-3,TRBJ2-1,CAISDPSGVNEQFF
TRBV20-1,TRBJ2-7,CSASLPRGGYEQYF
TRBV9,TRBJ2-1,CASSLMRNAQFF
TRBV29-1,TRBJ1-1,CSVGTGPNTEAFF
TRBV6-5,TRBJ2-5,CASSRDSHQETQYF
TRBV6-1,TRBJ1-4,CASSEAPTGGLEKLFF
TRBV29-1,TRBJ2-7,CSVERDSPYEQYF
TRBV7-2,TRBJ2-7,CASSPTDLRYEQYF
TRBV7-9,TRBJ1-4,CASSFNSGAANEKLFF
TRBV20-1,TRBJ1-2,CSAQGTGVAYDYGYTF
TRBV5-1,TRBJ2-1,CASSLAGLGSGEQFF
TRBV10-3,TRBJ2-1,CAISEGLAGGGEQFF
TRBV5-1,TRBJ2-5,CASSLKGTETQYF